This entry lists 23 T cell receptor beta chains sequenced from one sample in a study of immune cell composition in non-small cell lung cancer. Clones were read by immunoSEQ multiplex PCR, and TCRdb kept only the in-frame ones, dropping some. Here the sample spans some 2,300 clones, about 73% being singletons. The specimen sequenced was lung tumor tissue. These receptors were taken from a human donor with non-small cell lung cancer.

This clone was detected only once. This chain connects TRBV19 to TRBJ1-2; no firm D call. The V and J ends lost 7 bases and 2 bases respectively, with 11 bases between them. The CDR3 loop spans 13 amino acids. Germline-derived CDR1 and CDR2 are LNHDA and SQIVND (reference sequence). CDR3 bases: TGTGCCAGTATCTCCACAACAAACTATGGCTACACCTTC. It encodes CASISTTNYGYTF.

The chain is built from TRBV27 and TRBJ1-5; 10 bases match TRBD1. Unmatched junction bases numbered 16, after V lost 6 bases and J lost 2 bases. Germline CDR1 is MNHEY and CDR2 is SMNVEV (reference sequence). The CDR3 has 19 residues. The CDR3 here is CASRLTGTGVSWGNQPQHF. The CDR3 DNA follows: TGTGCCAGCAGATTGACCGGGACAGGGGTTAGTTGGGGCAATCAGCCCCAGCATTTT.

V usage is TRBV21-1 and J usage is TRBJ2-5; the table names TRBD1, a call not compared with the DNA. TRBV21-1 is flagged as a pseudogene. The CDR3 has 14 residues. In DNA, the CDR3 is TGTGCCAGCAGCAAAACGGTACAGGGAGAGACCCAGTACTTC. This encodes CASSKTVQGETQYF.

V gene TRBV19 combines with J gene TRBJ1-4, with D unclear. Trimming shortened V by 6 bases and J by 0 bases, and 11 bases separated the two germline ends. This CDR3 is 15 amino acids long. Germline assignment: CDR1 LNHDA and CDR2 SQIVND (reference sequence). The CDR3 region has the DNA TGTGCCAGTAGGCTCTGGGCTTCAACTAATGAAAAACTGTTTTTT. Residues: CASRLWASTNEKLFF.

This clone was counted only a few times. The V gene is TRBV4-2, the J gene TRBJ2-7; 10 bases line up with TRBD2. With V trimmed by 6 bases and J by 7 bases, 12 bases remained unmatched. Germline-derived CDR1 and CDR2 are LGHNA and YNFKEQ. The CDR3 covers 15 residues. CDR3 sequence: CASRSNLAGAGEQYF. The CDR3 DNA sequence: TGTGCCAGCAGAAGCAATCTAGCGGGAGCGGGGGAGCAGTACTTC.

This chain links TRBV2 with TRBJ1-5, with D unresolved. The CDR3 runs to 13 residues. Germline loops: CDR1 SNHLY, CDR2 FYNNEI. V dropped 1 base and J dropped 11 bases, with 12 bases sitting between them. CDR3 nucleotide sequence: TGTGCCAGCAGTGAAGAAGTATCGGAGGCCCAGCATTTT. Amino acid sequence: CASSEEVSEAQHF.

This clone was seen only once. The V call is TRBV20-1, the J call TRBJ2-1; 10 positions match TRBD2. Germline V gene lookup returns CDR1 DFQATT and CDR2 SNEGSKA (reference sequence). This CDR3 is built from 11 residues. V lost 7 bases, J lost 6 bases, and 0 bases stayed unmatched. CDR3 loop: CSGTSGNEQFF. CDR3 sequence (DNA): TGCAGTGGGACTAGCGGCAATGAGCAGTTCTTC.

This chain's CDR3 is CAWARTSTTQYF. The CDR3 DNA follows: TGTGCCTGGGCCCGGACTAGTACTACGCAGTATTTT. The rearrangement links TRBV30 to TRBJ2-3; TRBD2 matches at 7 bases. Germline V CDR1 and CDR2: GTSNPN, SVGIG (reference sequence). V lost 5 bases to trimming and J lost 8 bases; unmatched junction nucleotides: 7. This CDR3 is 12 amino acids long.

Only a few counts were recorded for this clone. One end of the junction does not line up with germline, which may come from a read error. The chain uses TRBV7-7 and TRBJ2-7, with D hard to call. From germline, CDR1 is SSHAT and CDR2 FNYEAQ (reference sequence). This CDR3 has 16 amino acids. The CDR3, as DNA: TGTGCTAGCAGCTTAATGCGGCGTAAAAACGGCCACGAGCAGTACTTC. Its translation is CASSLMRRKNGHEQYF.

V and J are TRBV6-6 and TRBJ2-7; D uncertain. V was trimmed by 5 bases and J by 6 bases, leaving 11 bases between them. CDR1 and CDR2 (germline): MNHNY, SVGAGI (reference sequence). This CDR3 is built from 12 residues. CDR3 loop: CASSHGSGEQYF. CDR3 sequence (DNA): TGTGCCAGCAGTCACGGGTCGGGCGAGCAGTACTTC.

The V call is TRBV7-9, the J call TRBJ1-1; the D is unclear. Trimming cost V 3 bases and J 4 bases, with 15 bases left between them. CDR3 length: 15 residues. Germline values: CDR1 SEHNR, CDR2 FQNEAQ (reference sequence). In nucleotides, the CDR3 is TGTGCCAGCAGCTTCATTAGCGGGATGAGCACTGAAGCTTTCTTT. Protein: CASSFISGMSTEAFF.

The CDR3 DNA sequence: TGTGCCAGCAGCTTTGGGAGAAAAGAGACCCAGTACTTC. It codes for CASSFGRKETQYF. This sequence joins TRBV7-6 and TRBJ2-5; D perhaps matches TRBD2 (5 bases). Germline assignment: CDR1 SGHVS and CDR2 FNYEAQ. The CDR3 is 13 residues long. Trimming removed 3 bases at V and 3 bases at J, with 8 bases between.

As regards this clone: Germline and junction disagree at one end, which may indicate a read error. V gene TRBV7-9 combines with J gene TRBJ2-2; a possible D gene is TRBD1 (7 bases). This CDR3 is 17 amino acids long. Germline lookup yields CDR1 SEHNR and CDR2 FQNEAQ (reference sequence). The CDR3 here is CARSLGGGTVNTGELFF. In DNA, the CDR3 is TGTGCCAGAAGCTTAGGAGGGGGGACAGTTAACACCGGGGAGCTGTTTTTT. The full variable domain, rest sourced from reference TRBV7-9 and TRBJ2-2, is DTGVSQNPRHKITKRGQNVTFRCDPISEHNRLYWYRQTLGQGPEFLTYFQNEAQLEKSRLLSDRFSAERPKGSFSTLEIQRTEQGDSAMYLCARSLGGGTVNTGELFFGEGSRLTVL.

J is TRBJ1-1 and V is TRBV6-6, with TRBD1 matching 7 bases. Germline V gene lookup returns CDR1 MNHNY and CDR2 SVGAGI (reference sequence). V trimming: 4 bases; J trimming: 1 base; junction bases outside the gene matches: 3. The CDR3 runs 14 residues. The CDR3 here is CASSSGTANTEAFF. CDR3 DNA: TGTGCCAGCAGTTCCGGGACAGCGAACACTGAAGCTTTCTTT.

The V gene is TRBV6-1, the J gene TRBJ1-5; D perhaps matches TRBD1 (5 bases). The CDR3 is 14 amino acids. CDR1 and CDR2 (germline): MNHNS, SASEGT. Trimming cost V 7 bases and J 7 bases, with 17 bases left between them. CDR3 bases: TGTGCCAGCACCCCCCGGGGGGACTGGCAGCCCCAGCATTTT. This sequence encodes CASTPRGDWQPQHF.

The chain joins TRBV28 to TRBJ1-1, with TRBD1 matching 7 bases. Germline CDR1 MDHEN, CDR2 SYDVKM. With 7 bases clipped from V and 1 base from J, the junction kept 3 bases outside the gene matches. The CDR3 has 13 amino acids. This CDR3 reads CASIQGGNTEAFF. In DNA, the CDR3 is TGTGCCAGCATTCAGGGGGGGAACACTGAAGCTTTCTTT.

CDR3 bases: TGTGCCAGCTCACCGCAGGGGTTGGGGAACACTGAAGCTTTCTTT. Protein sequence: CASSPQGLGNTEAFF. V and J are TRBV18 and TRBJ1-1, with D perhaps TRBD1 (6 bases). The CDR3 totals 15 residues. Trimming pared 3 bases from V and 1 base from J, leaving 12 bases between. Germline CDR1 KGHSH, CDR2 LQKENI.

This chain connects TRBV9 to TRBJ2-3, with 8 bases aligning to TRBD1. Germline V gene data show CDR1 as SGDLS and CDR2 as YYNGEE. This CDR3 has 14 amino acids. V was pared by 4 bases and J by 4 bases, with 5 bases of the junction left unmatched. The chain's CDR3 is CASSNRGSSDTQYF. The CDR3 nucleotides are TGTGCCAGCAGCAACAGGGGGTCGTCAGATACGCAGTATTTT.

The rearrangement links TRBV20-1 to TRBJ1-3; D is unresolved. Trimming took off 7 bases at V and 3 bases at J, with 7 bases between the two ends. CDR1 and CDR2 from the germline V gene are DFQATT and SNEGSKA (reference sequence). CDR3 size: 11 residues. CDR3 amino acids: CSGSSGNTIYF. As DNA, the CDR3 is TGCAGTGGTTCTAGTGGAAACACCATATATTTT.

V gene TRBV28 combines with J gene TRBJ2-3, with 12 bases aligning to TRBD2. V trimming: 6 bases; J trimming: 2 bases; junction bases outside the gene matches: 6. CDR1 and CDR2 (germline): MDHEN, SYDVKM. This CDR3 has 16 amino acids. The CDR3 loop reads CASRGASGRATDTQYF. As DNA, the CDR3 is TGTGCCAGCAGGGGGGCTAGCGGGAGGGCCACAGATACGCAGTATTTT.

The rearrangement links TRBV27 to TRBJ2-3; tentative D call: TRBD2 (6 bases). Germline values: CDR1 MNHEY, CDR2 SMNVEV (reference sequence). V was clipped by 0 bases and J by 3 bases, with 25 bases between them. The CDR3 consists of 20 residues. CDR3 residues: CASSLSFRRADSPGTDTQYF. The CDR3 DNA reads TGTGCCAGCAGTTTATCTTTTCGGAGGGCCGACTCCCCCGGGACAGATACGCAGTATTTT.

CDR3 in DNA: TGCGCCAGCAGCCAAGGGACAGGGGAATGGGAGCCCCAGCATTTT. The encoded protein is CASSQGTGEWEPQHF. The rearrangement joins TRBV4-1 to TRBJ1-5; 9 bases match TRBD1. J was trimmed by 8 bases and V by 1 base; bases with no gene match: 6. Germline loops: CDR1 MGHRA, CDR2 YSYEKL. The CDR3 runs 15 residues.

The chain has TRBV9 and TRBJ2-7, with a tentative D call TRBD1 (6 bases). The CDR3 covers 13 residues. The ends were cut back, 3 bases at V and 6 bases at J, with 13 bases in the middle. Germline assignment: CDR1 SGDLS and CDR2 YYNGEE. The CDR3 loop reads CASSGTVMGEQYF. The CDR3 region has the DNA TGTGCCAGCAGCGGGACAGTGATGGGCGAGCAGTACTTC.